This T cell receptor beta chain derives from a study of regulatory T cells in long-lasting Graves disease. To make TCR beta libraries, researchers used iRepertoire HTBI primers and Arm-PCR of CDR3 regions. TCRdb re-called the multiplex PCR reads with MiXCR, one entry per CDR3 protein. The repertoire holds around 460,000 distinct CDR3 sequences, with under 25% as singletons. As for time point: persistent/refractory GD, antithyroid drugs over 5 years with positive TRAb. The TCR library was prepared using RNA isolated from PBMCs. Nine milliliters of peripheral blood were taken and placed in EDTA tubes. This clonotype was observed many times. The origin of this receptor is a female donor with Graves disease. Sequencing used peripheral blood mononuclear cells (PBMCs), obtained when the disease was refractory, from a patient treated with antithyroid drugs.

Here the CDR3 DNA reads TGTGCCAGCAGACCGCCTCCCCAATGGCGGGAGAGGCTAAGCTACGAGCAGTACTTC. Protein sequence: CASRPPPQWRERLSYEQYF. The rearrangement links TRBV6-1 to TRBJ2-7; 7 nucleotides match TRBD2. CDR1 and CDR2 (germline): MNHNS, SASEGT. The CDR3 spans 19 residues. V shed 6 bases and J 3 bases; nucleotides not matched to a gene: 23.